This TCR beta chain was observed in a study of blood T cell repertoires in COVID-19. Study-level background: Whether acute or convalescent, the COVID-19 samples came from the United States, Italy and Spain. Sources were T cells, B-cell-depleted T cells, or PBMCs; the material itself was cDNA or gDNA.

In the original workflow: Amplification with reference gene primers provided the estimates of nucleated cell counts. The method was immunoSEQ multiplex PCR; TCRdb's version includes in-frame clones alone and lacks a portion of them. The V and J calls and clone size come from that table; D and trimming were worked out from the DNA. Here the sample spans some 270,000 clones, about 91% being singletons. Contact with a PCR-confirmed or clinician-diagnosed COVID-19 case occurred within 2 weeks of entry. This CDR3 contains 11 residues. Germline CDR1 SNHLY, CDR2 FYNNEI. The V and J ends lost 6 bases and 5 bases respectively, with 7 bases between them.

The TCR comes from a man aged 40-49 years who had been exposed to COVID-19. The chain is built from TRBV2 and TRBJ1-1; D is unresolved. Sequencing was performed on PBMCs or T cells enriched from blood (not recorded which). The CDR3 region has the DNA TGTGCCAGCAGAGAGAAAACTGAAGCTTTCTTT. It translates to CASREKTEAFF.